The 13 T cell receptor beta chains given below trace back to one sample, sequenced in a study of long-term antiretroviral therapy in people with HIV. Survey-level resolution applied to immunoSEQ assay v3.0. Repertoires were generated with immunoSEQ multiplex PCR, while TCRdb's copy carries only in-frame clones and drops some. The sample lists over 25,000 clones; over 75% were seen once. The sequences come from unsorted PBMCs, collected 1.5 years before starting antiretroviral therapy. The origin of the receptors is a young man with HIV.

V and J are TRBV4-2 and TRBJ2-3; 8 positions match TRBD2. Germline V gene sequence: CDR1 LGHNA, CDR2 YNFKEQ. The V gene end was trimmed by 3 bases and the J gene end by 4 bases; junction bases not matched to a gene: 3. The CDR3 is 14 residues long. In DNA, the CDR3 is TGTGCCAGCAGCCAGGGGACTAGTGCAGATACGCAGTATTTT. Translation: CASSQGTSADTQYF.

The rearrangement links TRBV5-5 to TRBJ1-2; D is unresolved. The germline gives CDR1 SGHKS, CDR2 YYEKEE (reference sequence). Trimming took off 0 bases at V and 5 bases at J, with 2 bases between the two ends. The CDR3 spans 11 residues. CDR3 protein: CASSLEYGYTF. The DNA of the CDR3 is TGTGCCAGCAGCTTGGAGTATGGCTACACCTTC.

The chain links TRBV15 to TRBJ2-3, with D perhaps TRBD2 (6 bases). The CDR3 loop spans 14 amino acids. V was trimmed by 2 bases and J by 2 bases, leaving 8 bases between them. Per germline, CDR1 LNHNV and CDR2 YYDKDF (reference sequence). CDR3 coding DNA: TGTGCCACCAGCAGATCGGACTACACAGATACGCAGTATTTT. It encodes CATSRSDYTDTQYF.

V is TRBV5-4 and J is TRBJ2-3, with 7 bases matching TRBD2. The CDR3 has 16 residues. Germline V gives CDR1 SGHNT, CDR2 YYREEE (reference sequence). Trimming cost V 4 bases and J 2 bases; bases outside gene matches: 10. In DNA, the CDR3 is TGTGCCAGCAGCCTTCCTACGGGACTAATCACAGATACGCAGTATTTT. Translated, it gives CASSLPTGLITDTQYF. The variable domain in full, completed from reference TRBV5-4 and TRBJ2-3, reads ETGVTQSPTHLIKTRGQQVTLRCSSQSGHNTVSWYQQALGQGPQFIFQYYREEENGRGNFPPRFSGLQFPNYSSELNVNALELDDSALYLCASSLPTGLITDTQYFGPGTRLTVL.

This clone was observed once. This chain uses TRBV28 with TRBJ2-3; D possibly corresponds to TRBD1 (6 bases). With 2 bases removed from V and 5 bases from J, the gap between germline ends came to 11 bases. Germline V gene lookup returns CDR1 MDHEN and CDR2 SYDVKM. This CDR3 spans 14 amino acids. This CDR3 reads CASSLEQGVDTQYF. CDR3 DNA: TGTGCCAGCAGTTTAGAACAGGGAGTAGATACGCAGTATTTT.

The chain uses TRBV6-6 and TRBJ1-1, with D hard to call. This CDR3 has 14 residues. V lost 0 bases and J lost 2, with 7 bases in between. The germline CDR1 and CDR2 sequences are MNHNY and SVGAGI (reference sequence). CDR3 amino acids: CASSYSMGNTEAFF. The CDR3 DNA follows: TGTGCCAGCAGTTACTCGATGGGTAACACTGAAGCTTTCTTT.

V is TRBV11-2 and J is TRBJ2-2, with D possibly matching TRBD2 (6 bases). Trimming cost V 5 bases and J 0 bases, with 10 bases left between them. The CDR3 runs 15 residues. Per the germline V gene, CDR1 is SGHAT and CDR2 is FQNNGV. CDR3 protein: CASSQGLPNTGELFF. CDR3 sequence (DNA): TGTGCCAGCAGCCAGGGACTCCCGAACACCGGGGAGCTGTTTTTT. Based on the CDR3 plus reference TRBV11-2 and TRBJ2-2, the full variable domain is EAGVAQSPRYKIIEKRQSVAFWCNPISGHATLYWYQQILGQGPKLLIQFQNNGVVDDSQLPKDRFSAERLKGVDSTLKIQPAKLEDSAVYLCASSQGLPNTGELFFGEGSRLTVL.

The V call is TRBV13, the J call TRBJ2-6, with D possibly being TRBD1 (6 bases). Germline V gives CDR1 PRHDT, CDR2 FYEKMQ (reference sequence). V was pared by 5 bases and J by 0 bases, with 14 bases between. The CDR3 extends over 17 amino acids. The CDR3 loop reads CASSRGHPSSGANVLTF. CDR3 nucleotide sequence: TGTGCCAGCAGCCGGGGACACCCGAGCTCTGGGGCCAACGTCCTGACTTTC. Looking up the rest from reference TRBV13 and TRBJ2-6 gives the full variable domain: AAGVIQSPRHLIKEKRETATLKCYPIPRHDTVYWYQQGPGQDPQFLISFYEKMQSDKGSIPDRFSAQQFSDYHSELNMSSLELGDSALYFCASSRGHPSSGANVLTFGAGSRLTVL.

In regard to this clone: The junction departs from germline at one end; a sequencing error may be responsible. V is TRBV7-6 and J is TRBJ2-7, with 12 bases aligning to TRBD1. In germline, CDR1 is SGHVS, CDR2 FNYEAQ. The CDR3 runs to 15 residues. CDR3 amino acids: CASTLGTGGLYEQYF. CDR3 sequence (DNA): TGTGCCAGCACCTTAGGGACAGGGGGCTTGTACGAGCAGTACTTC.

V and J are TRBV28 and TRBJ2-5; 10 bases line up with TRBD2. Trimming cost V 5 bases and J 3 bases; bases outside gene matches: 9. This CDR3 is 16 amino acids long. CDR1 is MDHEN, CDR2 SYDVKM, per germline. The chain's CDR3 is CASSLRLAGPKETQYF. CDR3 coding DNA: TGTGCCAGCAGTCTGAGACTAGCGGGTCCCAAAGAGACCCAGTACTTC.

V and J are TRBV7-2 and TRBJ2-3; TRBD2 agrees at 14 bases. The CDR3 runs to 18 residues. The V gene's germline CDR1 is SGHTA and CDR2 FQGNSA. J gave up 7 bases and V 1 base, and 10 bases lay outside the gene matches. CDR3 residues: CASSLGRAGLAGVNTQYF. The CDR3, as DNA: TGTGCCAGCAGCTTAGGGCGTGCGGGACTAGCGGGGGTGAATACGCAGTATTTT.

This clone was counted a few times. The chain recombines TRBV10-1 with TRBJ2-2; 14 positions agree with TRBD2. The CDR3 consists of 15 residues. Germline lookup yields CDR1 WNHNN and CDR2 SYGVQD (reference sequence). The trim removed 6 bases at V and 7 bases at J, leaving 4 bases unmatched. CDR3 in amino acids: CASSMTSGRDGELFF. The CDR3 DNA reads TGCGCCAGCAGCATGACTAGCGGGAGGGACGGGGAGCTGTTTTTT.

J is TRBJ2-7 and V is TRBV10-3, with 8 bases lining up with TRBD1. With 4 bases clipped from V and 5 bases from J, the junction kept 7 bases outside the gene matches. Germline loops: CDR1 ENHRY, CDR2 SYGVKD. CDR3 length equals 14 residues. In DNA, the CDR3 is TGTGCCATCAGTGGGAGGACAGGGTCCCACGAGCAGTACTTC. It yields the protein CAISGRTGSHEQYF.